This paragraph covers one T cell receptor (beta chain) sequence. This sample was taken from a study of T-cell memory formation after mild COVID-19. TCRdb used MiXCR to reprocess the 5' RACE reads, holding one entry per CDR3 protein. The sample carries 150,000 to 200,000 distinct CDR3 sequences, roughly 28% recorded once. The length of the CDR3 is 16 residues. Germline V CDR1 and CDR2: SNHLY, FYNNEI. Trimming took off 9 bases at V and 0 bases at J, with 18 bases between the two ends. Source material: PBMCs or a T cell subset sorted from them (not recorded which). The chain recombines TRBV2 with TRBJ2-1; D perhaps matches TRBD2 (6 bases). The sequence derives from an adult woman who had mild COVID-19 (a few samples of this study predate the infection). Cell type and time point are not known. The CDR3 nucleotides are TGTGCCAGAGGGGATTCTAGCGCACGCTCCTACAATGAGCAGTTCTTC. Protein sequence: CARGDSSARSYNEQFF. Full variable domain (rest looked up from reference TRBV2 and TRBJ2-1): EPEVTQTPSHQVTQMGQEVILRCVPISNHLYFYWYRQILGQKVEFLVSFYNNEISEKSEIFDDQFSVERPDGSNFTLKIRSTKLEDSAMYFCARGDSSARSYNEQFFGPGTRLTVL.